A selection of T cell receptor beta chains follows, all from one sample in a study of vaccination and CD4 T cells after COVID-19. TCRdb itself ran the PCR reads through MiXCR, one entry per CDR3 protein. The repertoire holds approximately 22,000 distinct CDR3 sequences, with 60% as singletons. Antigens of these TCRs are unknown. The sample in question was CD4+ T cells from blood, cultured in vitro, obtained after SARS-CoV-2 vaccination. Receptors were obtained from a human donor who received a COVID-19 vaccine. Both conserved end residues are part of each CDR3. A D gene is named only where the DNA matches it firmly. Clone size appears in some rows only: once, few, many, or a class for an expanded clone.

clone size: NA
CDR3 length: 12
D gene: TRBD1
V gene: TRBV7-8
J gene: TRBJ1-1
CDR3 protein: CASSLATGEAFF
CDR3 DNA: TGTGCCAGCAGCTTAGCGACAGGGGAAGCTTTCTTT

clone size: NA
CDR3 length: 14
D gene: NA
V gene: TRBV6-5
J gene: TRBJ1-1
CDR3 protein: CASSYRGQSTEAFF
CDR3 DNA: TGTGCCAGCAGTTACCGAGGACAGAGCACTGAAGCTTTCTTT

clone size: NA
CDR3 length: 16
D gene: TRBD2
V gene: TRBV10-3
J gene: TRBJ2-4
CDR3 protein: CAISGRGLAGGGIQYF
CDR3 DNA: TGTGCCATCAGCGGAAGGGGACTAGCGGGGGGAGGCATTCAGTACTTC

clone size: NA
CDR3 length: 15
D gene: TRBD1
V gene: TRBV6-2/TRBV6-3
J gene: TRBJ1-5
CDR3 protein: CASAGQGGGNQPQHF
CDR3 DNA: TGTGCAAGCGCCGGACAGGGCGGGGGGAATCAGCCCCAGCATTTT

clone size: once
CDR3 length: 16
D gene: NA
V gene: TRBV24-1
J gene: TRBJ2-3
CDR3 protein: CATSDLQGLGADTQYF
CDR3 DNA: TGTGCCACCAGTGATTTGCAAGGGCTAGGGGCAGATACGCAGTATTTT

clone size: NA
CDR3 length: 18
D gene: TRBD2
V gene: TRBV7-3
J gene: TRBJ2-2
CDR3 protein: CASSSPGLAGENTGELFF
CDR3 DNA: TGTGCCAGCAGCTCTCCGGGACTAGCGGGAGAGAACACCGGGGAGCTGTTTTTT

clone size: few
CDR3 length: 16
D gene: NA
V gene: TRBV7-2
J gene: TRBJ2-1
CDR3 protein: CASSRSRGSSYNEQFF
CDR3 DNA: TGTGCCAGCAGCCGATCCAGGGGATCGTCCTACAATGAGCAGTTCTTC

clone size: NA
CDR3 length: 15
D gene: TRBD2
V gene: TRBV12-3/TRBV12-4
J gene: TRBJ2-2
CDR3 protein: CASSLTAGVAGELFF
CDR3 DNA: TGTGCCAGCAGTTTGACAGCGGGGGTGGCCGGGGAGCTGTTTTTT

clone size: few
CDR3 length: 15
D gene: NA
V gene: TRBV5-4
J gene: TRBJ1-1
CDR3 protein: CASSLAYSMNTEAFF
CDR3 DNA: TGTGCCAGCAGCTTGGCCTACAGCATGAACACTGAAGCTTTCTTT

clone size: NA
CDR3 length: 14
D gene: NA
V gene: TRBV7-2
J gene: TRBJ1-4
CDR3 protein: CASSPSGRGEKLFF
CDR3 DNA: TGTGCCAGCAGCCCTTCGGGGCGGGGAGAAAAACTGTTTTTT

clone size: few
CDR3 length: 17
D gene: TRBD1
V gene: TRBV27
J gene: TRBJ1-2
CDR3 protein: CASSPHSDRAPNYGYTF
CDR3 DNA: TGTGCCAGCAGTCCCCACTCTGACAGGGCCCCTAACTATGGCTACACCTTC

clone size: few
CDR3 length: 15
D gene: TRBD2
V gene: TRBV5-4
J gene: TRBJ2-5
CDR3 protein: CASRGAAGGRETQYF
CDR3 DNA: TGTGCCAGCAGAGGGGCAGCGGGGGGCCGGGAGACCCAGTACTTC

clone size: NA
CDR3 length: 17
D gene: TRBD1
V gene: TRBV27
J gene: TRBJ1-5
CDR3 protein: CASSPGGTGASNQPQHF
CDR3 DNA: TGTGCCAGCAGCCCAGGGGGGACAGGGGCGAGCAATCAGCCCCAGCATTTT

clone size: NA
CDR3 length: 16
D gene: TRBD1
V gene: TRBV6-1
J gene: TRBJ2-4
CDR3 protein: CASSRGQELAKNIQYF
CDR3 DNA: TGTGCCAGCAGTAGGGGACAGGAACTAGCCAAAAACATTCAGTACTTC

clone size: NA
CDR3 length: 12
D gene: NA
V gene: TRBV12-3/TRBV12-4
J gene: TRBJ2-3
CDR3 protein: CASRWGTDTQYF
CDR3 DNA: TGTGCCAGCAGGTGGGGCACAGATACGCAGTATTTT

clone size: once
CDR3 length: 13
D gene: NA
V gene: TRBV7-2
J gene: TRBJ1-6
CDR3 protein: CASSSGFNSPLHF
CDR3 DNA: TGTGCCAGCAGCTCGGGATTTAATTCACCCCTCCACTTT

clone size: NA
CDR3 length: 13
D gene: NA
V gene: TRBV10-3
J gene: TRBJ2-5
CDR3 protein: CAIQGGADETQYF
CDR3 DNA: TGTGCCATCCAAGGGGGGGCCGACGAGACCCAGTACTTC

clone size: NA
CDR3 length: 16
D gene: TRBD2
V gene: TRBV7-2
J gene: TRBJ2-7
CDR3 protein: CASSLEASGGYYEQYF
CDR3 DNA: TGTGCCAGCAGCTTAGAGGCTAGCGGGGGGTACTACGAGCAGTACTTC

clone size: once
CDR3 length: 15
D gene: NA
V gene: TRBV7-3
J gene: TRBJ2-2
CDR3 protein: CASSSTDRGTGELFF
CDR3 DNA: TGTGCCAGCAGCTCAACGGACAGAGGCACCGGGGAGCTGTTTTTT

clone size: once
CDR3 length: 16
D gene: TRBD1
V gene: TRBV10-3
J gene: TRBJ2-1
CDR3 protein: CAISGGQGGSYNEQFF
CDR3 DNA: TGTGCCATCAGTGGGGGACAGGGGGGTTCCTACAATGAGCAGTTCTTC